This is a list of T cell receptor beta chains from one sample in a study of OX40 agonist ivuxolimab in advanced cancers. Produced via immunoSEQ multiplex PCR; TCRdb's table is partial and in-frame only. The repertoire holds 60,000 to 70,000 clones, more than 75% seen once, with about 3.9% in the top ten. The specimen comprised CD4+ or CD8+ T cells sorted from blood, sampled in a trial of the OX40 agonist ivuxolimab. Receptors originate from an adult with an advanced solid tumor such as melanoma, head and neck, liver or kidney cancer. Each CDR3 is given with its conserved first and last residue. The order of the fields is clone size, V gene, D gene, J gene, CDR3 DNA, CDR3 protein. A D gene is named only where the DNA matches it firmly. Clone size, where shown, is once, few, many, or a class for clones that have expanded.

.	TRBV7-8	TRBD2	TRBJ2-2	TGTGCCAGCAGCGGACTAGCGGGAGGGTATGCCGGGGAGCTGTTTTTT	CASSGLAGGYAGELFF
.	TRBV28	.	TRBJ2-1	TGTGCCAGCAGTGTAACAGGGATGAGCTCCTACAATGAGCAGTTCTTC	CASSVTGMSSYNEQFF
.	TRBV10-3	.	TRBJ2-5	TGTGCCATCATGATGGAAGAACAAGAGACCCAGTACTTC	CAIMMEEQETQYF
.	TRBV6-5	.	TRBJ2-3	TGTGCCAGCAGTTACGTGGGAAGCACAGATACGCAGTATTTT	CASSYVGSTDTQYF
.	TRBV9	.	TRBJ1-1	TGTGCCAGCAGCGAGGGGCCAGAGAAGCCTGAAGCTTTCTTT	CASSEGPEKPEAFF
.	TRBV29-1	TRBD1	TRBJ1-1	TGCAGCGTTTTCGTACAGGGGGACACTGAAGCTTTCTTT	CSVFVQGDTEAFF
.	TRBV5-5	TRBD1	TRBJ1-4	TGTGCCAGCTCCGACAGGGCGGGCGAAAAACTGTTTTTT	CASSDRAGEKLFF
medium-sized	TRBV27	TRBD2	TRBJ2-7	TGTGCCAGCAGGACTAGCACCGAGCAGTACTTC	CASRTSTEQYF
.	TRBV6-1	.	TRBJ2-5	TGTGCCAGCAGTGAAAGGGGAGATCAAGAGACCCAGTACTTC	CASSERGDQETQYF
few	TRBV7-9	.	TRBJ1-3	TGTGCCAGCAGCCCCCAAGTTCTCAACACCATATATTTT	CASSPQVLNTIYF
.	TRBV5-5	.	TRBJ2-1	TGTGCCAGCAGCTCGGACTGGAACAATGAGCAGTTCTTC	CASSSDWNNEQFF
.	TRBV28	.	TRBJ1-2	TGTGCCAGCAGTTCTGGGATCTATGGCTACACCTTC	CASSSGIYGYTF
.	TRBV4-2	TRBD2	TRBJ2-7	TGTGCCAGCAGCCAAGGAGGCCTAGCGGGGGGACTCTCCTACGAGCAGTACTTC	CASSQGGLAGGLSYEQYF
.	TRBV5-6	.	TRBJ1-2	TGTGCCAGCAGCTCACAGGGTATCTATGGCTACACCTTC	CASSSQGIYGYTF
.	TRBV7-9	TRBD2	TRBJ2-7	TGTGCCAGCAGCTGGACTAGCGGGGGGACCTTTCCCTACGAGCAGTACTTC	CASSWTSGGTFPYEQYF
.	TRBV6-5	TRBD1	TRBJ1-6	TGTGCCAGCAGTTACCACGGGACAGGGCTGTATTCACCCCTCCACTTT	CASSYHGTGLYSPLHF
.	TRBV2	TRBD2	TRBJ2-7	TGTGCCAGCAGTGAGGGACTAGCTACCTACGAGCAGTACTTC	CASSEGLATYEQYF
.	TRBV7-8	.	TRBJ2-1	TGTGCCAGCAGCTTAGGTCACAGCCTAAACTACAATGAGCAGTTCTTC	CASSLGHSLNYNEQFF
.	TRBV18	.	TRBJ2-3	TGTGCCAGCTCACCCGGGACTGCAGATACGCAGTATTTT	CASSPGTADTQYF
once	TRBV30	TRBD1	TRBJ1-5	TGTGCCTGGAGCCGACAGGGGAAGGACAATCAGCCCCAGCATTTT	CAWSRQGKDNQPQHF
once	TRBV7-3	TRBD2	TRBJ2-3	TGTGCCAGCAGCATCGGGACTAGCGGGGGAACTACGCAGTATTTT	CASSIGTSGGTTQYF
.	TRBV7-9	.	TRBJ1-1	TGTGCCAGCAGCTTAGTGGAAGCAGGGTCCACTGAAGCTTTCTTT	CASSLVEAGSTEAFF
.	TRBV7-2	.	TRBJ1-4	TGTGCCAGCAGCTTATTAATAGGGGTTGGACCTAATGAAAAACTGTTTTTT	CASSLLIGVGPNEKLFF
.	TRBV28	TRBD1	TRBJ2-7	TGTGCCAGCAGCCAAATCCGGGACAGGGGTTCTGGGTACGAGCAGTACTTC	CASSQIRDRGSGYEQYF
.	TRBV9	TRBD1	TRBJ2-1	TGTGCCAGCAGCGTCTCCGGGACAGGGGTCGGGGAGCAGTTCTTC	CASSVSGTGVGEQFF
.	TRBV30	.	TRBJ2-6	TGTGCCTGGGGCGGGTTAGGCGTCCTGACTTTC	CAWGGLGVLTF
.	TRBV5-6	TRBD1	TRBJ1-2	TGTGCCAGCAGCATTGACAGGGATCGTGGCTACACCTTC	CASSIDRDRGYTF
.	TRBV28	.	TRBJ2-7	TGTGCCAGCAGTCCGGGGGGCACGAGCTCCTACGAGCAGTACTTC	CASSPGGTSSYEQYF
.	TRBV5-6	TRBD2	TRBJ2-1	TGTGCCAGCACCTTGGGGCGGGGGTCTTACAATGAGCAGTTCTTC	CASTLGRGSYNEQFF
.	TRBV5-3	.	TRBJ1-5	TGTGCCAGAAGCTCCGTTCCGTACCAGCATTTT	CARSSVPYQHF
.	TRBV2	.	TRBJ2-7	TGTGCCAGCGCGGGACAACTTTACGAGCAGTACTTC	CASAGQLYEQYF
once	TRBV7-7	TRBD1	TRBJ2-5	TGTGCCAGCAGCTTAGGACCCGGGACAGGGGTTCTGGAGACCCAGTACTTC	CASSLGPGTGVLETQYF
.	TRBV7-2	.	TRBJ2-5	TGTGCCAGCAGCTTAGCGGCGGGATGGCAGTACTTC	CASSLAAGWQYF
.	TRBV7-9	TRBD1	TRBJ1-1	TGTGCCAGCAGACCAGGGGGGAGGGGCACTGAAGCTTTCTTT	CASRPGGRGTEAFF
.	TRBV19	TRBD1	TRBJ1-2	TGTGCCAGTAGTCTTGTAGGGGGCGCTGCCCTGAGGGCATCCAGGAGTGGCTACACCTTC	CASSLVGGAALRASRSGYTF
.	TRBV5-4	.	TRBJ1-1	TGTGCCAGCACCGGGGGTCGGAACACTGAAGCTTTCTTT	CASTGGRNTEAFF
.	TRBV5-1	.	TRBJ2-7	TGCGCCAGCAGCTTCGGTCCGGGGAGCTCCTACGAGCAGTACTTC	CASSFGPGSSYEQYF
.	TRBV14	.	TRBJ2-5	TGTGCCAGCAGCCAATTCAGAAAGGGCAGGGGTTCGTGGGAGCAGTACTTC	CASSQFRKGRGSWEQYF
.	TRBV6-1	TRBD1	TRBJ1-3	TGTGCCGGGGGAGACAGGGCGAGCTCTGGAAACACCATATATTTT	CAGGDRASSGNTIYF
once	TRBV5-5	.	TRBJ2-4	TGTGCCAGCAGCTTGGCCATCGGACAGCAGTACTTC	CASSLAIGQQYF
.	TRBV27	.	TRBJ1-6	TGTGCCAGCAGACTCAAACAGGGAAACAATTCACCCCTCCACTTT	CASRLKQGNNSPLHF
.	TRBV11-2	TRBD2	TRBJ2-7	TGTGCCAGCAGCCCAGTTGCTAGCGGGATGCCCTACGAGCAGTACTTC	CASSPVASGMPYEQYF
.	TRBV5-4	TRBD2	TRBJ2-5	TGTGCCAGCAGCTTGGATCAGCGGGGGTACCAAGAGACCCAGTACTTC	CASSLDQRGYQETQYF
.	TRBV2	.	TRBJ1-5	TGTGCCAGCAGGGACGGGGGTCCTCAGCCCCAGCATTTT	CASRDGGPQPQHF
.	TRBV19	.	TRBJ2-2	TGTGCCAGTACAGGGGAGACGAACACCGGGGAGCTGTTTTTT	CASTGETNTGELFF
.	TRBV7-9	.	TRBJ1-5	TGTGCCAGCAGCTTAGGGGGGGCGAGGGGCAATCAGCCCCAGCATTTT	CASSLGGARGNQPQHF
once	TRBV27	TRBD2	TRBJ2-5	TGTGCCAGCAGTTTATCGAGAGGGAGGGGAGAGACCCAGTACTTC	CASSLSRGRGETQYF
.	TRBV5-1	TRBD2	TRBJ2-1	TGCGCCAGCAGCTCTTCTAGCGGGGGGTACAATGAGCAGTTCTTC	CASSSSSGGYNEQFF
.	TRBV14	.	TRBJ1-6	TGTGCCAGCAGCCATCTAACAGGAGGACCGAATTCACCCCTCCACTTT	CASSHLTGGPNSPLHF
.	TRBV6-5	TRBD1	TRBJ2-7	TGTGCCAGCAGAAACAGGGACAGACAGGCCTACGAGCAGTACTTC	CASRNRDRQAYEQYF
.	TRBV27	TRBD2	TRBJ2-7	TGTGCCAGCAGGACTAGCACCGAGCAGTACTTC	CASRTSTEQYF
.	TRBV18	TRBD1	TRBJ2-3	TGTGCCAGCTCACTCGGACAGGGACTCAACACAGATACGCAGTATTTT	CASSLGQGLNTDTQYF
.	TRBV5-1	.	TRBJ2-3	TGCGCCAGCAGCCAGGGGGGACAGAGCACAGATACGCAGTATTTT	CASSQGGQSTDTQYF
.	TRBV28	TRBD1	TRBJ1-2	TGTGCCAGCTCCGAGACCGGGACAGGGGGCGAAAACTATGGCTACACCTTC	CASSETGTGGENYGYTF
few	TRBV6-5	.	TRBJ1-5	TGTGCCAGCAGTTACAGATTCAATCAGCCCCAGCATTTT	CASSYRFNQPQHF